Below, one TCR beta chain is given with its context. Its antigen remains unidentified. The data originate from a study of cytomegalovirus exposure and HLA in healthy donors. Study context: Earlier, 110 million or so unique TCR beta sequences were recovered from 200 million or so T cells by an analysis.

The PCR was carried out with 60 Vbeta primers and 13 Jbeta primers. Original processing notes: The authors later counted about 80 million unique TCR beta chains, about 11 million of them shared. Some clones are missing from TCRdb's copy, which holds only in-frame ones; the method was immunoSEQ multiplex PCR. V, J and clone size are those of that table, while D and trimming were read from the DNA. The sample data list almost 35,000 clones. Study-wide results and limits: Across donors, most TCRs were seen rarely, yet some public ones were widespread. A previous analysis found most TCR beta V segments productive roughly 87% or roughly 30% of the time.

Between the trimmed V and J ends, which lost 3 bases and 0 bases, there was a span of 3 bases. CDR3 length: 13 residues. Germline lookup yields CDR1 MDHEN and CDR2 SYDVKM. The chain uses TRBV28 and TRBJ1-5, with D unclear. The TCR was taken from a woman aged 40 to 49 in good health and CMV-seropositive. Sequencing was carried out using PBMCs. The CDR3 region has the DNA TGTGCCAGCAGTTTCCATAGCAATCAGCCCCAGCATTTT. It translates to CASSFHSNQPQHF.